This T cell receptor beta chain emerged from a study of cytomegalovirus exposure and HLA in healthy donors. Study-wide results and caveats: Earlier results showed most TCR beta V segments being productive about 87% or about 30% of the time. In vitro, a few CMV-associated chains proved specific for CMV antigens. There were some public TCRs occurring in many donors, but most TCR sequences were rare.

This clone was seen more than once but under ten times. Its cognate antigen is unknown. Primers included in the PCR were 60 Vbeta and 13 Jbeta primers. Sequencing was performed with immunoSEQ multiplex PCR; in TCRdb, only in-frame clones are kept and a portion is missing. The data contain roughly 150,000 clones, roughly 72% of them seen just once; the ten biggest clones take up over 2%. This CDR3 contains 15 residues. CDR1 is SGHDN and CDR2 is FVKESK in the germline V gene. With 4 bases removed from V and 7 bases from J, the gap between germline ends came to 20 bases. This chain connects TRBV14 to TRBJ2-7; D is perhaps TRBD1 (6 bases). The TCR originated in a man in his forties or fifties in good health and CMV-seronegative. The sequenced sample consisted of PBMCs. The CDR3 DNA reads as TGTGCCAGCAGCCGAAGTCAGGGGCCTTTAGGGGAGCAGTACTTC. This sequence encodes CASSRSQGPLGEQYF.